Below are 25 T cell receptor beta chains sequenced from a single sample in a study of blood T cells in healthy people across ages. The second PCR ran about 6 to 11 cycles with a sample-barcoded 5' primer and J-beta primers. MiXCR, run by TCRdb on the 5' RACE reads, gives a single entry per CDR3 protein. This table holds 800,000 or so distinct CDR3 sequences, around 62% found once. Sequences were obtained from blood. The receptors stem from a man aged 25-45 years in good health.

In regard to this clonotype: An end of the junction differs from the germline gene, which may be a read error. This sequence joins TRBV7-8 and TRBJ2-3; TRBD2 matches 8 bases. The V gene's germline CDR1 is SGHVS and CDR2 FQNEAQ. The CDR3 is made up of 16 amino acids. The CDR3 bases are TGTGCCAGCAGATTAGGGGGTAGCGGGGCCCCAGCTACGCAGTATTTT. Translated: CASRLGGSGAPATQYF.

This clonotype was observed a few times. The chain uses TRBV7-2 and TRBJ2-7; D is unclear. The CDR3 consists of 13 residues. CDR1 and CDR2 from the germline V gene are SGHTA and FQGNSA. V lost 4 bases, J lost 1 base, and 8 bases lay in between. CDR3 in amino acids: CASSSGASYEQYF. In nucleotides, the CDR3 is TGTGCCAGCAGCTCCGGCGCGTCCTACGAGCAGTACTTC.

Concerning this clonotype: The junction and the germline gene differ at one end; a read error may be behind it. V and J are TRBV27 and TRBJ2-5, with 8 bases matching TRBD1. CDR3 length equals 15 residues. Looked up from germline, CDR1 is MNHEY and CDR2 is SMNVEV (reference sequence). CDR3 in amino acids: CANSLSTGVGETQYF. The CDR3 bases are TGTGCCAACAGTTTATCGACAGGGGTTGGAGAGACCCAGTACTTC.

This clonotype was recorded a few times. The CDR3 protein is CSVEGATGDYGYTF. DNA of the CDR3: TGCAGCGTTGAAGGGGCGACAGGAGACTATGGCTACACCTTC. This chain uses TRBV29-1 with TRBJ1-2, with TRBD1 as a possible D gene (6 bases). V lost 1 base to trimming and J lost 3 bases, with 12 bases between them. From germline, CDR1 is SQVTM and CDR2 ANQGSEA. This CDR3 contains 14 residues.

As concerns this clonotype: At one of its ends the junction is not consistent with the germline gene, which may arise from a read error. The CDR3 is CASGLRSGGLIYEQYF. CDR3 nucleotides: TGCGCCAGCGGCTTGAGGTCGGGAGGGCTGATCTACGAGCAGTACTTC. This chain uses TRBV5-1 with TRBJ2-7; 8 bases fit TRBD2. There are 16 residues in the CDR3. Germline V gene sequence: CDR1 SGHRS, CDR2 YFSETQ.

The rearrangement links TRBV6-2 or TRBV6-3 to TRBJ2-3; 9 positions agree with TRBD2. Germline V gene data show CDR1 as MNHEY and CDR2 as SVGEGT. The CDR3 spans 17 residues. The V segment lost 2 bases and the J segment 4 bases; nucleotides outside the gene matches: 10. CDR3 DNA: TGTGCCAGCAGTTACGACGTTCAGCGGGGGGCATCAGATACGCAGTATTTT. Protein: CASSYDVQRGASDTQYF.

Only one count was recorded for this clonotype. The V and J genes are TRBV20-1 and TRBJ1-5, with TRBD1 matching 8 bases. The V and J ends lost 0 bases and 6 bases, in that order; junction bases with no gene match: 7. The CDR3 is 15 residues long. CDR1 is DFQATT, CDR2 SNEGSKA, per germline (reference sequence). The CDR3 bases are TGCAGTGCTAGAGACGGGCAGGGGGCAAGTCAGCCCCAGCATTTT. Its protein is CSARDGQGASQPQHF.

The chain carries TRBV7-2 and TRBJ2-4, with TRBD2 matching over 8 bases. Near its end, the DNA agrees better with TRBJ2-5, so the J call may be wrong. CDR1 and CDR2 (germline): SGHTA, FQGNSA. The length of the CDR3 is 15 residues. CDR3 sequence (DNA): TGTGCCAGCAGACCAGGACTAGCTAGGAGGGAGACCCAGTACTTC. Translated, it gives CASRPGLARRETQYF.

The chain is built from TRBV20-1 and TRBJ2-3; TRBD2 might be the D (7 bases). V lost 3 bases to trimming and J lost 5 bases, with 15 bases between them. The germline V gene encodes CDR1 DFQATT and CDR2 SNEGSKA (reference sequence). The CDR3 has 14 amino acids. CDR3 nucleotide sequence: TGCAGTGCTAGTCCGGGGGGCCGTGGAGATACGCAGTATTTT. Protein: CSASPGGRGDTQYF.

V usage is TRBV20-1 and J usage is TRBJ1-4; TRBD1 aligns across 7 bases. The CDR3 has 16 amino acids. From germline, CDR1 is DFQATT and CDR2 SNEGSKA (reference sequence). Germline trimming cut 6 bases from V and 2 bases from J; bases unmatched to any gene: 12. CDR3 protein: CSAFYPRDSTNEKLFF. In nucleotides, the CDR3 is TGCAGTGCATTTTATCCCCGGGACAGTACTAATGAAAAACTGTTTTTT.

V gene TRBV12-3 or TRBV12-4 combines with J gene TRBJ1-1; no reliable D call. The CDR3 totals 11 residues. V lost 5 bases, J lost 7 bases, and 8 bases lay in between. This chain's CDR3 is CASSPYIEAFF. The DNA of the CDR3 is TGTGCCAGCAGTCCCTACATTGAAGCTTTCTTT.

Regarding this clonotype: The junction departs from germline at one end; a sequencing error may be responsible. J is TRBJ2-3 and V is TRBV12-3 or TRBV12-4, with D perhaps TRBD1 (6 bases). This CDR3 comprises 14 residues. CDR3 residues: CTSSPDRSTDTQYF. The CDR3 coding sequence is TGTACCAGCAGCCCCGACAGGAGCACAGATACGCAGTATTTT.

The chain combines TRBV20-1 with TRBJ1-1; TRBD1 matches at 9 bases. This CDR3 has 15 residues. The germline CDR1 and CDR2 sequences are DFQATT and SNEGSKA (reference sequence). V gave up 7 bases and J gave up 3 bases; unmatched junction bases: 12. The CDR3: CSVNRGQMSDTEAFF. In DNA, the CDR3 is TGCAGTGTAAACAGGGGGCAGATGTCGGACACTGAAGCTTTCTTT.

V is TRBV28 and J is TRBJ2-7; tentatively, D is TRBD1 (6 bases). Germline-derived CDR1 and CDR2 are MDHEN and SYDVKM. The CDR3 length is 15 residues. The V end lost 5 bases, the J end lost 1 base, and 15 bases lay between the germline ends. DNA of the CDR3: TGTGCCAGCAGTGGCGGACAGCTAGATTCCTACGAGCAGTACTTC. Translating gives CASSGGQLDSYEQYF. Combining the CDR3 with reference TRBV28 and TRBJ2-7 gives the whole variable domain DVKVTQSSRYLVKRTGEKVFLECVQDMDHENMFWYRQDPGLGLRLIYFSYDVKMKEKGDIPEGYSVSREKKERFSLILESASTNQTSMYLCASSGGQLDSYEQYFGPGTRLTVT.

This clonotype was seen more than once but under ten times. The chain combines TRBV7-2 with TRBJ2-5; TRBD2 aligns across 15 bases. The better agreement between TRBJ2-7 and the DNA end casts doubt on the J call. Germline assignment: CDR1 SGHTA and CDR2 FQGNSA. The CDR3 extends over 17 amino acids. The CDR3 sequence: CASSLGLAGGRSYEQYF. CDR3 nucleotide sequence: TGTGCCAGCAGCTTGGGACTAGCGGGGGGCCGATCCTACGAGCAGTACTTC.

This clonotype was counted ten times or more. As DNA, the CDR3 is TGTGCCAGCAGCTTAAGGGGGAGTGTAGATGAGCAGTTCTTC. As protein: CASSLRGSVDEQFF. The chain recombines TRBV7-2 with TRBJ2-1, with a weak D call TRBD1 (6 bases). CDR3 length equals 14 residues. The germline gives CDR1 SGHTA, CDR2 FQGNSA. With 2 bases removed from V and 8 bases from J, the gap between germline ends came to 13 bases.

As regards this clonotype: Relative to the germline gene, one junction end is altered; a read error may explain this. The chain combines TRBV7-2 with TRBJ1-5; maybe TRBD1 (5 bases). Germline CDR1 reads SGHTA; CDR2 reads FQGNSA. This CDR3 is 13 amino acids long. DNA for the CDR3: TGTGCCAGCGGCTTAAACGGGGGTCAGCCCCAGCATTTT. Its translation is CASGLNGGQPQHF.

In its sample, this clonotype was seen a few times. The chain uses TRBV29-1 and TRBJ2-7; no firm D call. This CDR3 is 11 amino acids long. Germline V gives CDR1 SQVTM, CDR2 ANQGSEA. V gave up 5 bases and J gave up 2 bases, with 7 bases separating them. In nucleotides, the CDR3 is TGCAGCGTTTCCAGAGCCTACGAGCAGTACTTC. Its protein product is CSVSRAYEQYF.

The chain joins TRBV7-9 to TRBJ2-5; perhaps D is TRBD1 or TRBD2 (6 bases each). The DNA matches TRBJ2-7 better at its end, which makes the J call doubtful. This CDR3 contains 15 residues. Looked up from germline, CDR1 is SEHNR and CDR2 is FQNEAQ (reference sequence). The CDR3 bases are TGTGCCAGCAGCGGGGGGCAGCAGGGGTCGTACGAGCAGTACTTC. The encoded protein is CASSGGQQGSYEQYF.

The rearrangement uses TRBV6-1 and TRBJ1-2; TRBD1 agrees at 10 bases. CDR1 and CDR2 (germline): MNHNS, SASEGT. The CDR3 is 15 residues long. V was pared by 6 bases and J by 4 bases, with 8 bases of the junction left unmatched. The CDR3 here is CASRQQTGGGYGYTF. CDR3 in DNA: TGTGCCAGCAGGCAACAGACAGGGGGCGGCTATGGCTACACCTTC.

The chain has TRBV20-1 and TRBJ1-1; D is ambiguous. The CDR3 runs to 14 residues. CDR1 is DFQATT and CDR2 is SNEGSKA in the germline V gene (reference sequence). Trimming removed 6 bases at V and 3 bases at J, with 17 bases between. CDR3 nucleotides: TGCAGTGCCCCAACTCTTGACGGATACACTGAAGCTTTCTTT. Protein sequence: CSAPTLDGYTEAFF.

V usage is TRBV20-1 and J usage is TRBJ2-3, with 9 positions matching TRBD1. V dropped 3 bases and J dropped 2; count of bases not matched to a gene: 3. The CDR3 has 14 residues. Germline V gene lookup returns CDR1 DFQATT and CDR2 SNEGSKA (reference sequence). This CDR3 is CSASTGGPTDTQYF. DNA for the CDR3: TGCAGTGCTAGCACAGGGGGCCCCACAGATACGCAGTATTTT.

This clonotype was counted once. This sequence joins TRBV2 and TRBJ2-3; 10 bases agree with TRBD2. The CDR3 length is 15 residues. Trimming at V came to 2 bases and at J to 5 bases, leaving 4 bases not matched to a gene. CDR1 and CDR2 (germline): SNHLY, FYNNEI. CDR3: CASSELAGVGDTQYF. CDR3 in DNA: TGTGCCAGCAGTGAACTAGCGGGGGTCGGAGATACGCAGTATTTT. Drawing the rest from reference TRBV2 and TRBJ2-3, the complete variable domain is EPEVTQTPSHQVTQMGQEVILRCVPISNHLYFYWYRQILGQKVEFLVSFYNNEISEKSEIFDDQFSVERPDGSNFTLKIRSTKLEDSAMYFCASSELAGVGDTQYFGPGTRLTVL.

This clonotype has more than one count but fewer than ten. The gene calls are TRBV24-1 and TRBJ2-3; D is possibly TRBD1 or TRBD2 (5 bases each). Germline V gives CDR1 KGHDR, CDR2 SFDVKD. Trimming took 6 bases from V and 1 from J, leaving 10 bases between them. The CDR3 runs 14 residues. The CDR3 here is CATSHLGGTDTQYF. CDR3 bases: TGTGCCACCAGTCACCTGGGGGGCACAGATACGCAGTATTTT.

CDR3 residues: CASSSSVYQPQHF. The CDR3 region has the DNA TGTGCCAGCAGTTCGTCTGTCTATCAGCCCCAGCATTTT. J is TRBJ1-5 and V is TRBV27, with no clear D. Germline V gene sequence: CDR1 MNHEY, CDR2 SMNVEV (reference sequence). This CDR3 contains 13 residues. V gave up 4 bases and J gave up 5 bases, with 9 bases separating them.